A single sample is the source of the 21 T cell receptor beta chains below, sequenced in a study of blood T cell repertoires in COVID-19. The repertoire was sequenced with immunoSEQ multiplex PCR; TCRdb's copy has only in-frame clones and lacks some. The sample contains over 50,000 clones, 88% of which appear only once. Sequencing input: peripheral blood. The receptor source for this set is a man aged 50 to 59 with active COVID-19.

This chain uses TRBV3-1 (or the pseudogene TRBV3-2) with TRBJ1-3; no clear D gene. The CDR3 runs 15 residues. Germline values: CDR1 LGHDT, CDR2 YNNKEL (reference sequence). Between the trimmed V and J ends, which lost 1 base and 0 bases, there was a span of 7 bases. CDR3 loop: CASSQGGGSGNTIYF. The CDR3 DNA reads as TGTGCCAGCAGCCAAGGTGGAGGCTCTGGAAACACCATATATTTT.

The chain carries TRBV27 and TRBJ1-2; TRBD1 matches at 7 bases. V trimming: 5 bases; J trimming: 4 bases; junction bases outside the gene matches: 7. The CDR3 covers 14 residues. Germline lookup yields CDR1 MNHEY and CDR2 SMNVEV (reference sequence). CDR3 nucleotides: TGTGCCAGCAGTCGAGACAGGGATGGCTATGGCTACACCTTC. Its translation: CASSRDRDGYGYTF.

The CDR3 DNA follows: TGTGCCAGCAGCTTGAGGTTTTCGGGAAATCAGCCCCAGCATTTT. Its translation is CASSLRFSGNQPQHF. The rearrangement joins TRBV5-6 to TRBJ1-5; no clear D gene. Germline V CDR1 and CDR2: SGHDT, YYEEEE. There are 15 residues in the CDR3. Trimming cost V 1 base and J 4 bases, with 12 bases left between them.

The rearrangement links TRBV3-1 (or the pseudogene TRBV3-2) to TRBJ1-4, with D uncertain. Per the germline V gene, CDR1 is LGHDT and CDR2 is YNNKEL (reference sequence). The CDR3 is made up of 14 amino acids. V was trimmed by 2 bases and J by 3 bases, leaving 7 bases between them. CDR3 coding DNA: TGTGCCAGCAGCCAACAGGCTTCTAATGAAAAACTGTTTTTT. As protein: CASSQQASNEKLFF.

V usage is TRBV5-6 and J usage is TRBJ2-2; 9 bases match TRBD2. The trim removed 4 bases at V and 6 bases at J, leaving 7 bases unmatched. CDR1 and CDR2 from the germline V gene are SGHDT and YYEEEE. The CDR3 length is 15 residues. CDR3 DNA: TGTGCCAGCAGCGAGGGCGGGGGGGCCCCCGGGGAGCTGTTTTTT. It translates to CASSEGGGAPGELFF.

This chain uses TRBV4-1 with TRBJ2-2; 8 bases agree with TRBD1. The CDR3 loop spans 15 amino acids. V lost 3 bases, J lost 4 bases, and 4 bases stayed unmatched. Germline CDR1 MGHRA, CDR2 YSYEKL. CDR3 loop: CASSHVTGGTGELFF. As DNA, the CDR3 is TGCGCCAGCAGCCATGTTACAGGGGGCACCGGGGAGCTGTTTTTT.

This clone was observed a handful of times. V gene TRBV5-1 combines with J gene TRBJ1-5; D uncertain. This CDR3 comprises 15 residues. Germline-derived CDR1 and CDR2 are SGHRS and YFSETQ. V dropped 0 bases and J dropped 2 bases, with 9 bases sitting between them. The CDR3 nucleotides are TGCGCCAGCAGCTTGGCCGGGGTTGGCAATCAGCCCCAGCATTTT. As protein: CASSLAGVGNQPQHF. Based on the CDR3 plus reference TRBV5-1 and TRBJ1-5, the full variable domain is KAGVTQTPRYLIKTRGQQVTLSCSPISGHRSVSWYQQTPGQGLQFLFEYFSETQRNKGNFPGRFSGRQFSNSRSEMNVSTLELGDSALYLCASSLAGVGNQPQHFGDGTRLSIL.

The V and J genes are TRBV7-2 and TRBJ2-1; D is perhaps TRBD2 (6 bases). Per germline, CDR1 SGHTA and CDR2 FQGNSA. The CDR3 runs 13 residues. The V gene lost 3 bases and the J gene lost 8 bases, with 11 bases spanning the gap. CDR3 loop: CASSFGGVDEQFF. The CDR3 DNA is TGTGCCAGCAGCTTCGGAGGGGTGGATGAGCAGTTCTTC.

The chain has TRBV19 and TRBJ2-6, with D maybe TRBD1 (6 bases). This CDR3 has 15 amino acids. V was trimmed by 6 bases and J by 3 bases, leaving 12 bases between them. Germline CDR1 and CDR2: LNHDA and SQIVND (reference sequence). The CDR3 nucleotides read TGTGCCAGTAGGAGACAGGTCTTTGGGGCCAACGTCCTGACTTTC. This codes for CASRRQVFGANVLTF.

The rearrangement uses TRBV7-3 and TRBJ2-3, with 10 nucleotides matching TRBD2. Germline values: CDR1 SGHTA, CDR2 FQGTGA. With V trimmed by 6 bases and J by 5 bases, 5 bases remained unmatched. CDR3 length: 14 amino acids. Written as DNA, the CDR3 is TGTGCCAGCAGTAAGCGGGGGGGTCTAGATACGCAGTATTTT. Translated, it gives CASSKRGGLDTQYF.

The gene calls are TRBV29-1 and TRBJ1-1, with unresolved D. This CDR3 has 14 amino acids. The germline V gene has CDR1 SQVTM and CDR2 ANQGSEA. Trimming cost V 4 bases and J 5 bases, with 17 bases left between them. CDR3 protein: CSVAWRQGKTEAFF. The CDR3 region has the DNA TGCAGCGTTGCTTGGCGGCAAGGTAAAACTGAAGCTTTCTTT.

This chain links TRBV9 with TRBJ2-1; 7 bases match TRBD1. The CDR3 is made up of 15 amino acids. Germline V gene sequence: CDR1 SGDLS, CDR2 YYNGEE. Germline trimming cut 2 bases from V and 5 bases from J; bases unmatched to any gene: 7. The chain's CDR3 is CASSVEQGRNNEQFF. DNA of the CDR3: TGTGCCAGCAGCGTCGAACAGGGGCGTAACAATGAGCAGTTCTTC.

The chain combines TRBV6-5 with TRBJ1-6; D may be TRBD1 (6 bases). The V gene lost 4 bases and the J gene lost 10 bases, with 14 bases spanning the gap. The CDR3 runs 14 residues. CDR1 and CDR2 from the germline V gene are MNHEY and SVGAGI. As DNA, the CDR3 is TGTGCCAGCAGTTCCGGATCGACAGGATCACCCCTCCACTTT. This codes for CASSSGSTGSPLHF.

The chain links TRBV6-4 to TRBJ2-1, with D perhaps matching TRBD1 (5 bases). From germline, CDR1 is MRHNA and CDR2 SNTAGT. The CDR3 extends over 13 amino acids. Trimming left V 6 bases short and J 6 bases short, with 12 bases between. The CDR3 protein is CASSWGWGNEQFF. DNA of the CDR3: TGTGCCAGCAGCTGGGGCTGGGGCAATGAGCAGTTCTTC.

This chain joins TRBV24-1 and TRBJ1-4; a weak D match, TRBD1 (5 bases). The germline V gene encodes CDR1 KGHDR and CDR2 SFDVKD. The CDR3 is 16 amino acids. Between the trimmed V and J ends, which lost 0 bases and 5 bases, there was a span of 12 bases. The CDR3 loop is CATSDLYRQTNEKLFF. DNA for the CDR3: TGTGCCACCAGTGATTTGTACAGACAGACCAATGAAAAACTGTTTTTT.

This clone was counted only a few times. The chain recombines TRBV13 with TRBJ2-2; 8 bases line up with TRBD1. V was clipped by 3 bases and J by 1 base; unmatched bases: 4. Germline assignment: CDR1 PRHDT and CDR2 FYEKMQ (reference sequence). This CDR3 region has 16 residues. CDR3 DNA sequence: TGTGCCAGCAGCTTTGAGGGGACAGGGAACACCGGGGAGCTGTTTTTT. Translated: CASSFEGTGNTGELFF.

There are a few counts of this clone. The genes are TRBV5-1 and TRBJ1-3; possible D gene TRBD1, 6 bases. With 1 base removed from V and 0 bases from J, the gap between germline ends came to 8 bases. CDR1 and CDR2 from the germline V gene are SGHRS and YFSETQ. The CDR3 totals 15 residues. The CDR3 DNA is TGCGCCAGCAGCTTGAGACAGGCCTCTGGAAACACCATATATTTT. Protein: CASSLRQASGNTIYF.

V usage is TRBV27 and J usage is TRBJ1-2; 8 bases fit TRBD1. Losses at the gene ends were 5 bases for V and 5 bases for J; bases not matched to a gene: 4. The CDR3 spans 13 residues. The germline CDR1 and CDR2 sequences are MNHEY and SMNVEV (reference sequence). The CDR3 spells CASSDGQGYGYTF. CDR3 sequence (DNA): TGTGCCAGCAGTGACGGACAGGGTTATGGCTACACCTTC.

This clone showed up just a few times. The rearrangement joins TRBV7-9 to TRBJ2-1, with D perhaps TRBD2 (6 bases). CDR3 size: 16 residues. With 5 bases removed from V and 1 base from J, the gap between germline ends came to 15 bases. CDR1 SEHNR and CDR2 FQNEAQ come from the germline V gene (reference sequence). CDR3 residues: CASSPRLGGSYNEQFF. CDR3 in DNA: TGTGCCAGCAGCCCTAGACTAGGAGGTTCCTACAATGAGCAGTTCTTC. Supplemented by reference TRBV7-9 and TRBJ2-1, the full variable domain reads DTGVSQNPRHKITKRGQNVTFRCDPISEHNRLYWYRQTLGQGPEFLTYFQNEAQLEKSRLLSDRFSAERPKGSFSTLEIQRTEQGDSAMYLCASSPRLGGSYNEQFFGPGTRLTVL.

V usage is TRBV4-1 and J usage is TRBJ1-4; D gene unclear. The germline V gene encodes CDR1 MGHRA and CDR2 YSYEKL. The length of the CDR3 is 15 residues. The V gene lost 2 bases and the J gene lost 0 bases, with 7 bases spanning the gap. CDR3 sequence (DNA): TGCGCCAGCAGCCAATTCATAGCAACTAATGAAAAACTGTTTTTT. Residues: CASSQFIATNEKLFF.

The rearrangement uses TRBV6-5 and TRBJ1-3; 8 bases map to TRBD1. V shed 2 bases, J shed 5 bases, and the junction held 5 bases outside the gene matches. This CDR3 has 15 residues. Germline V gives CDR1 MNHEY, CDR2 SVGAGI. The CDR3: CASSYGGTGRNTIYF. In nucleotides, the CDR3 is TGTGCCAGCAGTTACGGGGGGACAGGCAGAAACACCATATATTTT.